The 29 T cell receptor beta chains reported below all come from one sample, sequenced in a study of T cell changes during pregnancy in multiple sclerosis. The repertoire was sequenced with immunoSEQ multiplex PCR; TCRdb's copy has only in-frame clones and lacks some. The sample shows fewer than 80,000 clones, around 92% of them seen only once. The specimen was peripheral blood, collected in the third trimester of pregnancy. The source is a female donor in good health, enrolled as a control in a pregnancy study.

The chain is built from TRBV7-9 and TRBJ2-1; 8 bases are shared with TRBD1. The CDR3 length is 13 residues. With 2 bases clipped from V and 9 bases from J, the junction kept 3 bases outside the gene matches. The germline gives CDR1 SEHNR, CDR2 FQNEAQ (reference sequence). In nucleotides, the CDR3 is TGTGCCAGCAGCTTACTACAGGGGGTTGAGCAGTTCTTC. Encoded protein: CASSLLQGVEQFF. Full variable domain (remainder filled in from reference TRBV7-9 and TRBJ2-1): DTGVSQNPRHKITKRGQNVTFRCDPISEHNRLYWYRQTLGQGPEFLTYFQNEAQLEKSRLLSDRFSAERPKGSFSTLEIQRTEQGDSAMYLCASSLLQGVEQFFGPGTRLTVL.

The chain has TRBV18 and TRBJ2-1; a possible D gene is TRBD2 (5 bases). The CDR3 extends over 15 amino acids. V was clipped by 3 bases and J by 5 bases, with 14 bases between them. CDR1 and CDR2 from the germline V gene are KGHSH and LQKENI. CDR3 in amino acids: CASSPAGGLHNEQFF. DNA for the CDR3: TGTGCCAGCTCACCCGCCGGCGGGCTCCACAATGAGCAGTTCTTC.

The J gene is TRBJ2-2, the V gene TRBV30; 7 positions agree with TRBD2. Losses at the gene ends were 5 bases for V and 5 bases for J; bases not matched to a gene: 11. This CDR3 is 15 amino acids long. Germline CDR1 reads GTSNPN; CDR2 reads SVGIG (reference sequence). The CDR3 DNA follows: TGTGCCTGGGTTACCCGACTAGCCGGAACCGGGGAGCTGTTTTTT. The encoded protein is CAWVTRLAGTGELFF.

The rearrangement joins TRBV28 to TRBJ2-7, with D possibly matching TRBD1 (5 bases). The CDR3 has 15 residues. Germline assignment: CDR1 MDHEN and CDR2 SYDVKM. The V and J ends lost 7 bases and 6 bases respectively, with 22 bases between them. In DNA form, the CDR3 reads TGTGCCAGCACCCTAGGCAGGGCTGTGCTCCGCGAGCAGTACTTC. Its translation is CASTLGRAVLREQYF.

V gene TRBV4-1 combines with J gene TRBJ2-7; D is unclear. The germline V gene has CDR1 MGHRA and CDR2 YSYEKL. Trimming took off 1 base at V and 6 bases at J, with 13 bases between the two ends. The CDR3 sequence is 14 residues long. The CDR3 reads CASSQGFERPEQYF. The CDR3 DNA sequence: TGCGCCAGCAGCCAAGGCTTCGAGCGACCCGAGCAGTACTTC.

V is TRBV28 and J is TRBJ2-1; TRBD2 matches at 10 bases. This CDR3 comprises 17 residues. The V gene's germline CDR1 is MDHEN and CDR2 SYDVKM. The V and J ends lost 5 bases and 8 bases, in that order; junction bases with no gene match: 15. DNA of the CDR3: TGTGCCAGCAGTCTCTATGCTCTAGCGGGAGCTATCGATGAGCAGTTCTTC. This gives the protein CASSLYALAGAIDEQFF.

This sequence joins TRBV6-4 and TRBJ2-3; 8 bases are a match to TRBD2. This CDR3 has 15 amino acids. The trim removed 6 bases at V and 4 bases at J, leaving 9 bases unmatched. Germline V gene data show CDR1 as MRHNA and CDR2 as SNTAGT. CDR3: CASSLGAGEADTQYF. CDR3 sequence (DNA): TGTGCCAGCAGCTTAGGAGCGGGAGAGGCAGATACGCAGTATTTT.

The chain combines TRBV6-1 with TRBJ2-5, with 8 positions matching TRBD1. The V gene's germline CDR1 is MNHNS and CDR2 SASEGT. The CDR3 length is 15 residues. V lost 2 bases, J lost 2 bases, and 4 bases stayed unmatched. CDR3 nucleotides: TGTGCCAGCAGTGAATCCGGGACAGGTCAAGAGACCCAGTACTTC. As protein: CASSESGTGQETQYF.

The J gene is TRBJ2-3, the V gene TRBV9; 9 positions match TRBD2. Germline V gene lookup returns CDR1 SGDLS and CDR2 YYNGEE. The V gene end was trimmed by 1 base and the J gene end by 1 base; junction bases not matched to a gene: 7. The CDR3 runs 17 residues. CDR3 in DNA: TGTGCCAGCAGCGTAAGCGGGAGGCGAGGTCGCACAGATACGCAGTATTTT. It is translated as CASSVSGRRGRTDTQYF.

This clone was detected once. This sequence joins TRBV7-9 and TRBJ2-3; 7 bases agree with TRBD2. Germline assignment: CDR1 SEHNR and CDR2 FQNEAQ (reference sequence). This CDR3 has 18 residues. V lost 4 bases and J lost 0; bases outside the gene matches: 13. CDR3 amino acids: CASSSRVDKRGSTDTQYF. As DNA, the CDR3 is TGTGCCAGCAGCTCCCGCGTAGATAAGCGGGGCAGCACAGATACGCAGTATTTT.

The gene calls are TRBV5-5 and TRBJ2-1; D is unresolved. The V end lost 1 base, the J end lost 10 bases, and 15 bases lay between the germline ends. The length of the CDR3 is 14 residues. Per the germline V gene, CDR1 is SGHKS and CDR2 is YYEKEE (reference sequence). CDR3 coding DNA: TGTGCCAGCAGCTTGTGGGCTACCCAAACCGAGCAGTTCTTC. Its protein is CASSLWATQTEQFF.

The chain carries TRBV6-4 and TRBJ2-1; tentatively, D is TRBD2 (7 bases). The CDR3 has 16 residues. Between the trimmed V and J ends, which lost 4 bases and 1 base, there was a span of 14 bases. Germline lookup yields CDR1 MRHNA and CDR2 SNTAGT. The CDR3: CASSVPGGLSYNEQFF. CDR3 nucleotides: TGTGCCAGCAGTGTCCCCGGGGGGCTATCCTACAATGAGCAGTTCTTC.

The chain combines TRBV28 with TRBJ2-7; possibly TRBD1 or TRBD2 for D (6 bases each). The germline V gene encodes CDR1 MDHEN and CDR2 SYDVKM. The CDR3 has 14 residues. V was trimmed by 6 bases and J by 2 bases, leaving 14 bases between them. CDR3 nucleotides: TGTGCCAGCAGCTTACAGGGAGGAGCCTACGAGCAGTACTTC. Protein product: CASSLQGGAYEQYF.

The J gene is TRBJ1-2, the V gene TRBV7-3, with D uncertain. Per germline, CDR1 SGHTA and CDR2 FQGTGA. With 5 bases removed from V and 5 bases from J, the gap between germline ends came to 15 bases. The length of the CDR3 is 14 residues. The CDR3 DNA reads as TGTGCCAGCAGCCCGGGGAGCGGCCTGTATGGCTACACCTTC. Translation gives CASSPGSGLYGYTF.

As DNA, the CDR3 is TGTGCCAGCAGCGTCCTGCGTGATACGCAGTATTTT. Its protein is CASSVLRDTQYF. This chain uses TRBV7-2 with TRBJ2-3; unclear D gene. V lost 5 bases and J 6 bases, leaving 9 bases between the germline ends. The germline V gene has CDR1 SGHTA and CDR2 FQGNSA. CDR3 length: 12 amino acids.

The genes are TRBV12-5 and TRBJ2-1; D may be TRBD2 (6 bases). The CDR3 contains 15 residues. V lost 3 bases to trimming and J lost 0 bases, with 9 bases between them. Germline lookup yields CDR1 LGHNT and CDR2 FRNRAP. This CDR3 is CASGLLALSYNEQFF. CDR3 in DNA: TGTGCTAGTGGTTTACTAGCCCTCTCCTACAATGAGCAGTTCTTC.

This clone was recorded once. The gene calls are TRBV5-4 and TRBJ2-5; 8 nucleotides line up with TRBD2. The germline CDR1 and CDR2 sequences are SGHNT and YYREEE (reference sequence). There are 15 residues in the CDR3. The V segment lost 4 bases and the J segment 2 bases; nucleotides outside the gene matches: 7. Here the CDR3 DNA reads TGTGCCAGCAGCCGAGGGACTAGGAATCAAGAGACCCAGTACTTC. Translated, it gives CASSRGTRNQETQYF.

V and J are TRBV11-2 and TRBJ2-1, with 10 nucleotides matching TRBD1. Losses at the gene ends were 6 bases for V and 7 bases for J; bases not matched to a gene: 15. Germline CDR1 is SGHAT and CDR2 is FQNNGV. This CDR3 is 17 amino acids long. CDR3 in amino acids: CASSNNAGTGVMNEQFF. The CDR3 DNA reads as TGTGCCAGCAGTAACAACGCCGGGACAGGGGTGATGAATGAGCAGTTCTTC.

The CDR3: CASSLATDRDEQYF. The CDR3 DNA sequence: TGTGCCAGCAGTTTAGCAACCGACAGGGACGAGCAGTACTTC. The chain links TRBV27 to TRBJ2-7, with TRBD1 identical over 7 bases. J was trimmed by 5 bases and V by 2 bases; bases with no gene match: 6. From germline, CDR1 is MNHEY and CDR2 SMNVEV (reference sequence). The CDR3 is 14 amino acids.

This clone has only one observation. This chain joins TRBV30 and TRBJ1-5; TRBD1 aligns across 7 bases. This CDR3 contains 13 residues. The V and J ends lost 1 base and 7 bases, in that order; junction bases with no gene match: 4. Germline values: CDR1 GTSNPN, CDR2 SVGIG (reference sequence). DNA of the CDR3: TGTGCCTGGAGTGAGGGGGCGGCACAGCCCCAGCATTTT. Translated, it gives CAWSEGAAQPQHF.

This chain links TRBV6-5 with TRBJ1-2; a possible D gene is TRBD1 (5 bases). The CDR3 is 15 residues long. The germline V gene has CDR1 MNHEY and CDR2 SVGAGI. Deletions cut 0 bases from V and 1 base from J, with 9 bases between. Written as DNA, the CDR3 is TGTGCCAGCAGTTACTCCCCAGGGTTTAACTATGGCTACACCTTC. It specifies CASSYSPGFNYGYTF.

This chain joins TRBV7-3 and TRBJ2-5, with D perhaps TRBD1 (6 bases). The CDR3 extends over 15 amino acids. V lost 1 base to trimming and J lost 4 bases, with 13 bases between them. The germline V gene encodes CDR1 SGHTA and CDR2 FQGTGA. CDR3 nucleotide sequence: TGTGCCAGCAGCTTAATTGGCAGGGGTCTAGAGACCCAGTACTTC. Translation: CASSLIGRGLETQYF.

The chain links TRBV5-1 to TRBJ1-1, with D possibly TRBD1 on 6 matching bases. The germline V gene has CDR1 SGHRS and CDR2 YFSETQ. Deletions cut 2 bases from V and 0 bases from J, with 20 bases between. This CDR3 has 18 amino acids. DNA of the CDR3: TGCGCCAGCAGCTTTGGACGGGGGGCTAAGCCGATGAACACTGAAGCTTTCTTT. Translated, it gives CASSFGRGAKPMNTEAFF.

V and J are TRBV10-2 and TRBJ2-7; 8 nucleotides line up with TRBD1. J was trimmed by 5 bases and V by 10 bases; bases with no gene match: 10. Germline CDR1 WSHSY, CDR2 SAAADI. This CDR3 has 13 amino acids. CDR3 sequence: CATSTGVLNEQYF. The CDR3 bases are TGCGCCACTTCGACAGGGGTACTCAACGAGCAGTACTTC.

This rearrangement joins TRBV4-1 to TRBJ1-6, with 7 positions matching TRBD1. V gave up 5 bases and J gave up 2 bases; unmatched junction bases: 3. CDR1 MGHRA and CDR2 YSYEKL come from the germline V gene. The length of the CDR3 is 15 residues. The DNA of the CDR3 is TGCGCCAGCAGCGACAGGGTCCCCTATAATTCACCCCTCCACTTT. Translation gives CASSDRVPYNSPLHF.

The chain links TRBV5-1 to TRBJ2-5, with D possibly TRBD2 on 7 matching bases. Trimming shortened V by 3 bases and J by 5 bases, and 17 bases separated the two germline ends. The germline V gene encodes CDR1 SGHRS and CDR2 YFSETQ. The CDR3 has 15 amino acids. The CDR3 spells CASSWNGGHGETQYF. For the CDR3, the DNA is TGCGCCAGCAGCTGGAACGGGGGGCATGGGGAGACCCAGTACTTC. Full variable domain (outside the CDR3, taken from reference TRBV5-1 and TRBJ2-5): KAGVTQTPRYLIKTRGQQVTLSCSPISGHRSVSWYQQTPGQGLQFLFEYFSETQRNKGNFPGRFSGRQFSNSRSEMNVSTLELGDSALYLCASSWNGGHGETQYFGPGTRLLVL.

V is TRBV19 and J is TRBJ2-7, with D tentatively TRBD2 (5 bases). The germline V gene encodes CDR1 LNHDA and CDR2 SQIVND (reference sequence). CDR3 length equals 14 residues. The germline V and J ends were trimmed by 4 bases and 1 base, with 11 bases remaining between them. CDR3 amino acids: CASSSYSGSYEQYF. The CDR3 DNA sequence: TGTGCCAGTAGTAGTTATTCGGGATCCTACGAGCAGTACTTC.

The chain joins TRBV9 to TRBJ2-3; maybe TRBD2 (7 bases). The CDR3 length is 14 residues. Trimming cost V 4 bases and J 5 bases, with 14 bases left between them. Germline values: CDR1 SGDLS, CDR2 YYNGEE. CDR3 amino acids: CASSSGGQGDTQYF. CDR3 coding DNA: TGTGCCAGCAGCTCCGGGGGGCAGGGAGATACGCAGTATTTT.

V and J are TRBV11-3 and TRBJ2-7; 8 bases are a match to TRBD2. The CDR3 runs to 14 residues. CDR1 and CDR2 from the germline V gene are SGHNT and YENEEA. V trimming: 3 bases; J trimming: 3 bases; junction bases outside the gene matches: 4. The CDR3 DNA reads TGTGCCAGCAGCTTGACTAGCGCCAGCTACGAGCAGTACTTC. Protein sequence: CASSLTSASYEQYF.